A selection of T cell receptor beta chains follows, all from one sample in a study of blood T cell repertoires in COVID-19. Produced via immunoSEQ multiplex PCR; TCRdb's table is partial and in-frame only. The sample holds some 260,000 clones; about 80% are singletons and the top ten take 3.5% to 5%. The sample was PBMCs or T cells enriched from blood (not recorded which). The receptors stem from a man aged 30 to 45 with acute COVID-19. Each CDR3 is given with its conserved first and last residue. A D gene is named only where the DNA matches it firmly. Clone size is not always given. Where it is, it says once, few, many or a class for expanded clones.

j_gene,v_gene,abundance,d_gene,CDR3nt,CDR3aa
TRBJ2-1,TRBV25-1,NA,TRBD2,TGTGCCAGCAGTGTAGGCGGGAGGGACGATGAGCAGTTCTTC,CASSVGGRDDEQFF
TRBJ2-1,TRBV3-1/TRBV3-2,NA,NA,TGTGCCAGCAGCCAAGGCGGCCCCGTCCTGTTCTTC,CASSQGGPVLFF
TRBJ2-2,TRBV5-1,NA,NA,TGCGCCAGCAGCTTTGGGGGGGCGTGGACCGGGGAGCTGTTTTTT,CASSFGGAWTGELFF
TRBJ1-2,TRBV2,NA,NA,TGTGCCAGCAGTGAAACAGTCTATGGCTACACCTTC,CASSETVYGYTF
TRBJ1-1,TRBV5-4,NA,NA,TGTGCCAGCAGCTTCGCACTGATGAACACTGAAGCTTTCTTT,CASSFALMNTEAFF
TRBJ2-5,TRBV7-7,NA,NA,TGTGCCAGCAGCTTGTCTCAGGGCGAGACCCAGTACTTC,CASSLSQGETQYF
TRBJ2-1,TRBV9,NA,NA,TGTGCCAGCAGCTTGCTGGAGGGCCCCTACAATGAGCAGTTCTTC,CASSLLEGPYNEQFF
TRBJ1-1,TRBV7-2,NA,TRBD1,TGTGCCAGCAGCCTAGGGGGTGGGCGGACAGGGGGCATCGCTTTCTTT,CASSLGGGRTGGIAFF
TRBJ2-5,TRBV7-2,once,TRBD2,TGTGCCAGCAGCTCTGGACTAGCGGGGGGCCAAGAGACCCAGTACTTC,CASSSGLAGGQETQYF
TRBJ1-2,TRBV6-5,NA,NA,TGTGCCAGCAGTTACGAGGGTGGGGGCTACACCTTC,CASSYEGGGYTF
TRBJ1-2,TRBV27,NA,NA,TGTGCCAGCAGTTTATCACCGGACAGTCGTTATGGCTACACCTTC,CASSLSPDSRYGYTF
TRBJ1-5,TRBV15,NA,TRBD1,TGTGCCACCAGCAGCCAAGGGGGCAGACGCAATCAGCCCCAGCATTTT,CATSSQGGRRNQPQHF
TRBJ2-2,TRBV7-9,NA,TRBD1,TGTGCCAGCGGGGACAGGGCCGGCGGGGAGCTGTTTTTT,CASGDRAGGELFF
TRBJ2-2,TRBV5-1,NA,NA,TGTGCCAGCAGCTTCCCTCCGGGTAGCACCGGGGAGCTGTTTTTT,CASSFPPGSTGELFF
TRBJ1-1,TRBV3-1/TRBV3-2,NA,NA,TGTGCCAGCAGCCCCAGGGGAGGGGCGGACACTGAAGCTTTCTTT,CASSPRGGADTEAFF
TRBJ1-2,TRBV14,NA,NA,TGTGCCAGCAGCCAATTATGGGGAGGGCACTCTGGCTACACCTTC,CASSQLWGGHSGYTF
TRBJ1-4,TRBV27,NA,NA,TGTGCCAGCAGTTTTTCGAGGGCCTCTAATGAAAAACTGTTTTTT,CASSFSRASNEKLFF
TRBJ2-2,TRBV21-1,NA,NA,TGTGCCAGCAGCAAGGACTGTGGCGGGGAGCTGTTTTTT,CASSKDCGGELFF
TRBJ1-2,TRBV5-1,NA,TRBD1,TGCGCCAGCAGCTCCTCCACGACAGGGACCTATGGCTACACCTTC,CASSSSTTGTYGYTF
TRBJ2-1,TRBV25-1,few,TRBD2,TGTGCCAGCAGTGAACACGGACTAGCGAACTCCTACAATGAGCAGTTCTTC,CASSEHGLANSYNEQFF
TRBJ2-6,TRBV7-9,NA,NA,TGTGCCAGCACCCCCTTTAGTGGGGCCAACGTCCTGACTTTC,CASTPFSGANVLTF
TRBJ2-1,TRBV5-1,NA,NA,TGTGCCAGCAGCTTTCTGTCATCAGGGTTCGATGAGCAGTTCTTC,CASSFLSSGFDEQFF
TRBJ1-2,TRBV6-6,NA,NA,TGTGCCAGCAACCAAGAGGGTGGCTACACCTTC,CASNQEGGYTF
TRBJ2-1,TRBV27,NA,TRBD2,TGTGCCAGCAGTCGCCGGGACTACTCGGAGCAGTTCTTC,CASSRRDYSEQFF
TRBJ1-1,TRBV7-9,NA,NA,TGTGCCAGCAGCCGAGGGTCAGGGGTTCCCACTGAAGCTTTCTTT,CASSRGSGVPTEAFF
TRBJ2-3,TRBV19,NA,TRBD1,TGTGCCAGTAGTAACCTGGACAGGGGCACAGATACGCAGTATTTT,CASSNLDRGTDTQYF
TRBJ2-5,TRBV24-1,NA,NA,TGTGCCACCAGTGATCCGAGACAGCCACAAGAGACCCAGTACTTC,CATSDPRQPQETQYF
TRBJ1-1,TRBV5-5,NA,NA,TGTGCCAGCAGCCTTACCCTTACTAGCATAGAAGCTTTCTTT,CASSLTLTSIEAFF
TRBJ1-1,TRBV7-8,NA,NA,TGTGCCAGCAGCTTAGATCGGACTGAGGGCCCTGAAGCTTTCTTT,CASSLDRTEGPEAFF
TRBJ2-1,TRBV6-6,NA,NA,TGTGCCAGCAGTTATCGGAGGGGAGGCAATGAGCAGTTCTTC,CASSYRRGGNEQFF
TRBJ1-5,TRBV28,NA,TRBD1,TGTGCCAGCAGCCTTGACAGGGTCACAAAGCCCCAGCATTTT,CASSLDRVTKPQHF
TRBJ2-3,TRBV11-3,once,TRBD2,TGTGCCAGCAGCCCCGGACTAGCGGGAGGGCCCGGGACAGATACGCAGTATTTT,CASSPGLAGGPGTDTQYF
TRBJ1-4,TRBV5-1,NA,TRBD1,TGCGCCAGCATGACAGGGCCGAATGAAAAACTGTTTTTT,CASMTGPNEKLFF
TRBJ1-2,TRBV27,NA,NA,TGTGCCAGCAGTTTCAACAGGGCTAACTATGGCTACACCTTC,CASSFNRANYGYTF
TRBJ1-1,TRBV7-9,NA,NA,TGTGCCAGCAGCTCGTATACAGGGAGCACTGAAGCTTTCTTT,CASSSYTGSTEAFF
TRBJ2-2,TRBV3-1/TRBV3-2,NA,NA,TGTGCCAGCAGCCAAAGAGGACAAAAGAACGGGGAGCTGTTTTTT,CASSQRGQKNGELFF
TRBJ1-6,TRBV30,NA,TRBD1,TGTGCCTGGAGTGGGGACAGGGGGAAATCACCCCTCCACTTT,CAWSGDRGKSPLHF
TRBJ2-5,TRBV7-8,NA,TRBD1,TGTGCCAGCAGCCGGGACAGACAAGAGACCCAGTACTTC,CASSRDRQETQYF
TRBJ2-4,TRBV19,NA,TRBD2,TGTGCCAGTAGTGTCGGGGGGTCCAAAAACATTCAGTACTTC,CASSVGGSKNIQYF
TRBJ2-3,TRBV6-4,once,TRBD2,TGTGCCAGCAGTGTTGGTAGCGGGGGCTCTGATACGCAGTATTTT,CASSVGSGGSDTQYF
TRBJ2-1,TRBV7-2,NA,NA,TGTGCCAGCAGCTCCGGGACTCCATATTACAATGAGCAGTTCTTC,CASSSGTPYYNEQFF
TRBJ1-5,TRBV27,NA,TRBD1,TGTGCCAGCAGTCAAGGACCGGGACAGGGGAATCAGCCCCAGCATTTT,CASSQGPGQGNQPQHF
TRBJ2-5,TRBV7-6,NA,TRBD1,TGTGCCAGCAGCTTCACAGGGGTGGAGACCCAGTACTTC,CASSFTGVETQYF
TRBJ1-6,TRBV7-9,NA,TRBD1,TGTGCCGGAATGACAGGGGGAAATTCACCCCTCCACTTT,CAGMTGGNSPLHF
TRBJ1-5,TRBV18,NA,NA,TGTGCCAGCTCACCAATGCCCAGGGACAATCAGCCCCAGCATTTT,CASSPMPRDNQPQHF
TRBJ2-3,TRBV7-9,NA,TRBD2,TGTGCCAGCAGTTCCCCCCGGGCGGGGGGACAAATAGATACGCAGTATTTT,CASSSPRAGGQIDTQYF
TRBJ1-2,TRBV6-5,NA,NA,TGTGCCAGCAGCCGCGGTATTAACTATGGCTACACCTTC,CASSRGINYGYTF
TRBJ1-2,TRBV27,few,NA,TGTGCCAGCAGTTTATCGGGCGCAAATTTACTTGGCTACACCTTC,CASSLSGANLLGYTF
TRBJ2-1,TRBV9,NA,NA,TGTGCCAGCAGCGTAGTAGGGGTACGGCCCAATGAGCAGTTCTTC,CASSVVGVRPNEQFF
TRBJ1-2,TRBV6-1,many,NA,TGTGCCAGCAGTGAACATCGGGGCTACACCTTC,CASSEHRGYTF
TRBJ1-4,TRBV4-1,NA,TRBD1,TGCGCCAGCAGCCAAGATGACAGGGTGGGGGAAAAACTGTTTTTT,CASSQDDRVGEKLFF
TRBJ1-2,TRBV10-3,once,NA,TGTGCCATCAGTGGTGGGAGGGACGGCTACACCTTC,CAISGGRDGYTF
TRBJ2-3,TRBV5-1,few,NA,TGTGCCAGCAGCCACGGCGGGGTTGGAGATACGCAGTATTTT,CASSHGGVGDTQYF